One and the same sample provided the 20 T cell receptor beta chains below, sequenced in a study of cytomegalovirus exposure and HLA in healthy donors. With 60 Vbeta and 13 Jbeta primers, the PCR was carried out. The protocol was immunoSEQ multiplex PCR, while the TCRdb copy is restricted to in-frame clones and leaves out a portion. In the table there are 100,000 to 150,000 clones, 78% of which are singletons. Source material: PBMCs. The receptors here all came from a man younger than 40 in good health and CMV-seropositive.

This chain links TRBV28 with TRBJ2-1, with 9 bases that match TRBD2. With V trimmed by 4 bases and J by 2 bases, 9 bases remained unmatched. The CDR3 loop spans 17 amino acids. Germline V CDR1 and CDR2: MDHEN, SYDVKM. The chain's CDR3 is CASSSALAGSTYNEQFF. Here the CDR3 DNA reads TGTGCCAGCAGTTCCGCACTAGCGGGTTCCACCTACAATGAGCAGTTCTTC. Filled out from reference TRBV28 and TRBJ2-1, the complete variable domain reads DVKVTQSSRYLVKRTGEKVFLECVQDMDHENMFWYRQDPGLGLRLIYFSYDVKMKEKGDIPEGYSVSREKKERFSLILESASTNQTSMYLCASSSALAGSTYNEQFFGPGTRLTVL.

This clone has a single count. This chain links TRBV2 with TRBJ2-5; TRBD1 is a possible D gene (5 bases). CDR3 length: 13 residues. Germline CDR1 reads SNHLY; CDR2 reads FYNNEI. V was trimmed by 3 bases and J by 3 bases, leaving 8 bases between them. CDR3 sequence reads: CASSEYRKETQYF. CDR3 in DNA: TGTGCCAGCAGTGAGTACAGGAAAGAGACCCAGTACTTC. The whole variable domain, remainder taken from reference TRBV2 and TRBJ2-5, is EPEVTQTPSHQVTQMGQEVILRCVPISNHLYFYWYRQILGQKVEFLVSFYNNEISEKSEIFDDQFSVERPDGSNFTLKIRSTKLEDSAMYFCASSEYRKETQYFGPGTRLLVL.

This clone has just a few counts. The J gene is TRBJ2-1, the V gene TRBV5-4; D may be TRBD2 (5 bases). The germline V gene has CDR1 SGHNT and CDR2 YYREEE (reference sequence). Trimming left V 4 bases short and J 1 base short, with 12 bases between. The CDR3 covers 15 residues. The DNA of the CDR3 is TGTGCCAGCAGCCTGGGAGAGGGTTCCTACAATGAGCAGTTCTTC. Amino acids: CASSLGEGSYNEQFF. Drawing the rest from reference TRBV5-4 and TRBJ2-1, the complete variable domain is ETGVTQSPTHLIKTRGQQVTLRCSSQSGHNTVSWYQQALGQGPQFIFQYYREEENGRGNFPPRFSGLQFPNYSSELNVNALELDDSALYLCASSLGEGSYNEQFFGPGTRLTVL.

The chain recombines TRBV5-4 with TRBJ2-3; no clear D gene. Germline V gene data show CDR1 as SGHNT and CDR2 as YYREEE (reference sequence). The CDR3 loop spans 16 amino acids. V was trimmed by 2 bases and J by 2 bases, leaving 15 bases between them. The CDR3 DNA reads TGTGCCAGCAGCTTTGGCCCGATTGTATCCACAGATACGCAGTATTTT. Translating gives CASSFGPIVSTDTQYF.

V and J are TRBV29-1 and TRBJ2-7; possibly TRBD2 for D (7 bases). CDR3 length equals 15 residues. From germline, CDR1 is SQVTM and CDR2 ANQGSEA. Trimming shortened V by 6 bases and J by 0 bases, and 18 bases separated the two germline ends. Here the CDR3 DNA reads TGCAGCGTCGGGGGGCGGGGGCAGGGCTCCTACGAGCAGTACTTC. Translation gives CSVGGRGQGSYEQYF.

The chain links TRBV7-9 to TRBJ2-3, with unresolved D. The CDR3 spans 14 residues. CDR1 and CDR2 (germline): SEHNR, FQNEAQ (reference sequence). With 0 bases removed from V and 6 bases from J, the gap between germline ends came to 10 bases. The CDR3 reads CASSLALSVDTQYF. In DNA form, the CDR3 reads TGTGCCAGCAGCTTAGCGTTATCAGTGGATACGCAGTATTTT.

This rearrangement joins TRBV5-1 to TRBJ2-7; 7 bases line up with TRBD2. This CDR3 region has 15 residues. From germline, CDR1 is SGHRS and CDR2 YFSETQ. With V trimmed by 0 bases and J by 0 bases, 3 bases remained unmatched. CDR3 in DNA: TGCGCCAGCAGCTTGGAAGCGGGGAGCTCCTACGAGCAGTACTTC. Its translation is CASSLEAGSSYEQYF.

The CDR3 region is CASSVSGSYNEQFF. The CDR3 DNA is TGTGCCAGCAGCGTTAGCGGGAGCTACAATGAGCAGTTCTTC. The chain combines TRBV7-6 with TRBJ2-1; TRBD2 matches 9 bases. Germline loops: CDR1 SGHVS, CDR2 FNYEAQ. CDR3 length: 14 amino acids. The J segment lost 3 bases and the V segment lost 5 bases, leaving 2 bases of the junction unmatched.

The chain recombines TRBV5-1 with TRBJ1-4; no firm D call. This CDR3 has 15 amino acids. Trimming took off 0 bases at V and 0 bases at J, with 6 bases between the two ends. Germline V gene sequence: CDR1 SGHRS, CDR2 YFSETQ. The CDR3 coding sequence is TGCGCCAGCAGCTTGGGAGCAACAACTAATGAAAAACTGTTTTTT. Its protein is CASSLGATTNEKLFF. The full variable domain, its missing parts supplied by reference TRBV5-1 and TRBJ1-4, is KAGVTQTPRYLIKTRGQQVTLSCSPISGHRSVSWYQQTPGQGLQFLFEYFSETQRNKGNFPGRFSGRQFSNSRSEMNVSTLELGDSALYLCASSLGATTNEKLFFGSGTQLSVL.

V is TRBV7-6 and J is TRBJ1-3; no definite D call. Germline lookup yields CDR1 SGHVS and CDR2 FNYEAQ. V lost 1 base and J lost 6, with 19 bases in between. The CDR3 is 17 amino acids. The CDR3 loop is CASSLGLRGNLQNTIYF. CDR3 in DNA: TGTGCCAGCAGCTTAGGGTTAAGAGGGAATCTGCAAAACACCATATATTTT.

The V gene is TRBV5-1, the J gene TRBJ2-2, with D maybe TRBD2 (6 bases). The length of the CDR3 is 15 residues. CDR1 and CDR2 from the germline V gene are SGHRS and YFSETQ. V gave up 4 bases and J gave up 5 bases, with 15 bases separating them. CDR3 in DNA: TGCGCCAGCAGCCTGGGGACTCTTCAAACCGGGGAGCTGTTTTTT. Protein: CASSLGTLQTGELFF.

The chain carries TRBV7-6 and TRBJ2-7; 8 positions agree with TRBD2. The CDR3 spans 15 residues. V was pared by 1 base and J by 5 bases, with 7 bases of the junction left unmatched. Germline CDR1 reads SGHVS; CDR2 reads FNYEAQ. The CDR3 region is CASSLERGGLDEQYF. DNA of the CDR3: TGTGCCAGCAGCTTAGAACGGGGGGGCCTCGACGAGCAGTACTTC.

The J gene is TRBJ2-7, the V gene TRBV7-2; a possible D gene is TRBD1 (5 bases). Trimming removed 2 bases at V and 6 bases at J, with 11 bases between. Germline lookup yields CDR1 SGHTA and CDR2 FQGNSA. This CDR3 is 13 amino acids long. The CDR3 sequence is CASSLPGNGEQYF. The CDR3 nucleotides read TGTGCCAGCAGCTTACCAGGGAATGGCGAGCAGTACTTC.

The chain joins TRBV7-6 to TRBJ2-3; D is uncertain. The CDR3 consists of 12 residues. Germline V CDR1 and CDR2: SGHVS, FNYEAQ. V was trimmed by 4 bases and J by 6 bases, leaving 8 bases between them. The CDR3 sequence is CASSSNSDTQYF. CDR3 sequence (DNA): TGTGCCAGCAGCTCCAACTCGGATACGCAGTATTTT.

V gene TRBV27 combines with J gene TRBJ2-5, with 10 bases that match TRBD2. The CDR3 contains 15 residues. Germline lookup yields CDR1 MNHEY and CDR2 SMNVEV (reference sequence). With 2 bases clipped from V and 5 bases from J, the junction kept 5 bases outside the gene matches. The CDR3 DNA reads TGTGCCAGCAGTTTAATGCTAGCGGGAGTGGAGACCCAGTACTTC. This codes for CASSLMLAGVETQYF.

The J gene is TRBJ2-1, the V gene TRBV7-3; possible D gene TRBD2, 5 bases. The germline V gene has CDR1 SGHTA and CDR2 FQGTGA. Trimming removed 6 bases from V and 3 bases from J, with 15 bases in between. CDR3 length equals 15 residues. This CDR3 is CASSLTLADYNEQFF. The CDR3 DNA follows: TGTGCCAGCAGTTTGACGCTAGCAGACTACAATGAGCAGTTCTTC. The complete variable domain, with remaining parts taken from reference TRBV7-3 and TRBJ2-1, reads GAGVSQTPSNKVTEKGKYVELRCDPISGHTALYWYRQSLGQGPEFLIYFQGTGAADDSGLPNDRFFAVRPEGSVSTLKIQRTERGDSAVYLCASSLTLADYNEQFFGPGTRLTVL.

This chain uses TRBV30 with TRBJ1-4; D gene uncertain. The germline V gene has CDR1 GTSNPN and CDR2 SVGIG (reference sequence). Between the trimmed V and J ends, which lost 0 bases and 8 bases, there was a span of 13 bases. The CDR3 consists of 14 residues. CDR3 region: CAWSVRAGNEKLFF. CDR3 in DNA: TGTGCCTGGAGTGTACGGGCGGGTAACGAAAAACTGTTTTTT.

The chain has TRBV5-1 and TRBJ1-4; tentative D call: TRBD1 (5 bases). This CDR3 region has 16 residues. V gave up 2 bases and J gave up 0 bases, with 11 bases separating them. The germline CDR1 and CDR2 sequences are SGHRS and YFSETQ. CDR3 bases: TGCGCCAGCAGCTTACGGGGGGGAACAACTAATGAAAAACTGTTTTTT. Translation gives CASSLRGGTTNEKLFF.

The chain combines TRBV30 with TRBJ1-4; D perhaps matches TRBD1 (5 bases). Per the germline V gene, CDR1 is GTSNPN and CDR2 is SVGIG (reference sequence). V was pared by 1 base and J by 8 bases, with 5 bases between. The CDR3 covers 11 residues. CDR3 bases: TGTGCCTGGAGTGCAGGGGAAAAACTGTTTTTT. Translation: CAWSAGEKLFF.

The CDR3 protein is CASSQGAVETQYF. The CDR3 bases are TGTGCCAGCAGCCAGGGGGCAGTGGAGACCCAGTACTTC. The chain couples TRBV2 to TRBJ2-5, with 8 positions matching TRBD1. Germline lookup yields CDR1 SNHLY and CDR2 FYNNEI. V shed 6 bases and J 5 bases; nucleotides not matched to a gene: 5. The CDR3 totals 13 residues.